Listed below are T cell receptor beta chains from one sample, sequenced in a study of Ad26.COV2.S vaccination and SARS-CoV-2 variants. Clones were sequenced by immunoSEQ multiplex PCR, and TCRdb holds only the in-frame ones, with some missing. The sample records roughly 380,000 clones, 70% to 90% being singletons. The sequenced sample was peripheral blood, obtained in a trial of Ad26.COV2.S vaccine versus placebo. The receptors originated from a person aged 18-65 years who received the Ad26.COV2.S COVID-19 vaccine or a placebo. CDR3s include the opening cysteine and the closing phenylalanine or tryptophan. A D gene is named only where the DNA matches it firmly. A clone size is listed for some rows: how often the clone was seen (once, few, many), or a class if it is expanded.

clone_size: -
j_call: TRBJ1-5
v_call: TRBV12-3/TRBV12-4
d_call: -
cdr3_aa: CASRLKGQPQHF
cdr3_nt: TGTGCCAGTCGACTTAAAGGGCAGCCCCAGCATTTT

clone_size: -
j_call: TRBJ2-3
v_call: TRBV3-1/TRBV3-2
d_call: TRBD2
cdr3_aa: CASSHWAGGSTDTQYF
cdr3_nt: TGTGCCAGCAGCCATTGGGCGGGGGGGAGCACAGATACGCAGTATTTT

clone_size: -
j_call: TRBJ1-1
v_call: TRBV20-1
d_call: -
cdr3_aa: CSARDSMIVFF
cdr3_nt: TGCAGTGCTAGAGACTCCATGATCGTTTTCTTT

clone_size: -
j_call: TRBJ2-7
v_call: TRBV28
d_call: TRBD2
cdr3_aa: CASSRELAGGYEQYF
cdr3_nt: TGTGCCAGCAGTCGGGAACTAGCGGGAGGCTACGAGCAGTACTTC

clone_size: -
j_call: TRBJ1-5
v_call: TRBV5-6
d_call: -
cdr3_aa: CVSSLAGGDQPQHF
cdr3_nt: TGTGTCAGCAGCCTCGCGGGAGGTGATCAGCCCCAGCATTTT

clone_size: -
j_call: TRBJ2-5
v_call: TRBV5-6
d_call: -
cdr3_aa: CASSLVWQQETQYF
cdr3_nt: TGTGCCAGCAGCTTGGTATGGCAACAAGAGACCCAGTACTTC

clone_size: -
j_call: TRBJ1-2
v_call: TRBV30
d_call: -
cdr3_aa: CATPRPDYGYTF
cdr3_nt: TGTGCCACCCCACGCCCGGACTATGGCTACACCTTC

clone_size: -
j_call: TRBJ1-6
v_call: TRBV11-2
d_call: -
cdr3_aa: CASSLGVGGNSPLHF
cdr3_nt: TGTGCCAGCAGCTTAGGAGTTGGGGGTAATTCACCCCTCCACTTT

clone_size: few
j_call: TRBJ1-1
v_call: TRBV5-1
d_call: -
cdr3_aa: CASSFTGVENTEAFF
cdr3_nt: TGCGCCAGCAGCTTCACCGGGGTCGAGAACACTGAAGCTTTCTTT

clone_size: -
j_call: TRBJ1-1
v_call: TRBV12-3/TRBV12-4
d_call: -
cdr3_aa: CASSIGTNTEAFF
cdr3_nt: TGTGCCAGCAGTATAGGGACGAACACTGAAGCTTTCTTT

clone_size: -
j_call: TRBJ2-2
v_call: TRBV29-1
d_call: -
cdr3_aa: CSVEFNTGELFF
cdr3_nt: TGCAGCGTTGAGTTTAACACCGGGGAGCTGTTTTTT

clone_size: -
j_call: TRBJ2-3
v_call: TRBV10-3
d_call: TRBD2
cdr3_aa: CAIRERSGRNTDTQYF
cdr3_nt: TGTGCCATCAGAGAAAGAAGCGGGAGGAACACAGATACGCAGTATTTT

clone_size: -
j_call: TRBJ2-7
v_call: TRBV19
d_call: -
cdr3_aa: CASSKSLAGKGYEQYF
cdr3_nt: TGTGCCAGTAGTAAGTCCCTGGCAGGGAAAGGGTACGAGCAGTACTTC

clone_size: once
j_call: TRBJ2-7
v_call: TRBV11-2
d_call: -
cdr3_aa: CASSLDFHRDYEQYF
cdr3_nt: TGTGCCAGCAGCTTAGACTTCCACAGGGACTACGAGCAGTACTTC

clone_size: -
j_call: TRBJ2-2
v_call: TRBV2
d_call: -
cdr3_aa: CASSERQSTGELFF
cdr3_nt: TGTGCCAGCAGTGAACGACAGTCCACCGGGGAGCTGTTTTTT

clone_size: -
j_call: TRBJ1-3
v_call: TRBV5-6
d_call: -
cdr3_aa: CASSLDTGSSGNTIYF
cdr3_nt: TGTGCCAGCAGCTTGGACACGGGAAGCTCTGGAAACACCATATATTTT

clone_size: few
j_call: TRBJ2-1
v_call: TRBV15
d_call: -
cdr3_aa: CATSRDIGDEQFF
cdr3_nt: TGTGCCACCAGCAGAGATATTGGGGATGAGCAGTTCTTC

clone_size: few
j_call: TRBJ2-5
v_call: TRBV12-3/TRBV12-4
d_call: TRBD2
cdr3_aa: CASSLTSVGTQYF
cdr3_nt: TGTGCCAGCAGTTTAACTAGCGTTGGGACCCAGTACTTC